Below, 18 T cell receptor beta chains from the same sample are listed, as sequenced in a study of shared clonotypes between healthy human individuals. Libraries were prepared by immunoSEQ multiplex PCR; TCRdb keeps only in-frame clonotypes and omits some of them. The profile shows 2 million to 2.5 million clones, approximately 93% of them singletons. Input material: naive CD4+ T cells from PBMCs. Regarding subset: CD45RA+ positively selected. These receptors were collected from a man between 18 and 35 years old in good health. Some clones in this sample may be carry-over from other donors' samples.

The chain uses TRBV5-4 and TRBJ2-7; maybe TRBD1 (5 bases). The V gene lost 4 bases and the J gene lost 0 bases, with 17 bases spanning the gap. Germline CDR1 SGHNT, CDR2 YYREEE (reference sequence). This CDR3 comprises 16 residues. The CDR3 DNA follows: TGTGCCAGCAGCGTCGGACACCTAAGGGGCTCCTACGAGCAGTACTTC. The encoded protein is CASSVGHLRGSYEQYF.

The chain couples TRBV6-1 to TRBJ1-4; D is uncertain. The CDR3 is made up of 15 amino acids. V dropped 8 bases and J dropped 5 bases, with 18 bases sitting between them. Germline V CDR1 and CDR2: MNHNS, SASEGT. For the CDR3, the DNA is TGTGCCAGCCTGACTTGGCGTACGTCCAATGAAAAACTGTTTTTT. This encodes CASLTWRTSNEKLFF.

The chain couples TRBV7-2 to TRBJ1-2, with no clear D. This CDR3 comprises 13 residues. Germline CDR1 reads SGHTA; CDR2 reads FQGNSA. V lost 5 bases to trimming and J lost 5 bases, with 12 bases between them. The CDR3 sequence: CASSPEGAYGYTF. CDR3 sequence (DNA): TGTGCCAGCAGCCCCGAAGGCGCTTATGGCTACACCTTC.

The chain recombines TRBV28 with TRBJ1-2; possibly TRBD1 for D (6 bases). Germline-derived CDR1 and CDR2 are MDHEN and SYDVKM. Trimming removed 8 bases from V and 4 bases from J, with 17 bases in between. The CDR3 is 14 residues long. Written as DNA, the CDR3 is TGTGCCAGCTCCGTAGGGGGTAGTGGCTATGGCTACACCTTC. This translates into CASSVGGSGYGYTF.

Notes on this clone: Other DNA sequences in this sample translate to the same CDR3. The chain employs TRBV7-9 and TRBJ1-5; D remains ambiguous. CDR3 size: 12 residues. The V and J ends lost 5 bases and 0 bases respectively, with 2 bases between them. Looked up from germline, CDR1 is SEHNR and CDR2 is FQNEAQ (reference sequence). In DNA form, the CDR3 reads TGTGCCAGCAGCAATAGCAATCAGCCCCAGCATTTT. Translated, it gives CASSNSNQPQHF.

DNA for the CDR3: TGCGCCAGCAGCTCCCCCAAGGGGGAGACTAACATCAATGAGCAGTTCTTC. It is translated as CASSSPKGETNINEQFF. The rearrangement links TRBV5-1 to TRBJ2-1; TRBD1 might be the D (6 bases). The CDR3 length is 17 residues. Germline V gene lookup returns CDR1 SGHRS and CDR2 YFSETQ. Trimming shortened V by 3 bases and J by 6 bases, and 22 bases separated the two germline ends. Full variable domain (remainder filled in from reference TRBV5-1 and TRBJ2-1): KAGVTQTPRYLIKTRGQQVTLSCSPISGHRSVSWYQQTPGQGLQFLFEYFSETQRNKGNFPGRFSGRQFSNSRSEMNVSTLELGDSALYLCASSSPKGETNINEQFFGPGTRLTVL.

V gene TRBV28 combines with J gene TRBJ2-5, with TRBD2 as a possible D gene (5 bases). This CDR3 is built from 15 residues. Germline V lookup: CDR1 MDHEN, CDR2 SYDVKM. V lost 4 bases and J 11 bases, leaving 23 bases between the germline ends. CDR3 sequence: CASSSLSGKGREQYF. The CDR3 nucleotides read TGTGCCAGCAGTTCCCTTTCGGGGAAGGGAAGGGAGCAGTACTTC.

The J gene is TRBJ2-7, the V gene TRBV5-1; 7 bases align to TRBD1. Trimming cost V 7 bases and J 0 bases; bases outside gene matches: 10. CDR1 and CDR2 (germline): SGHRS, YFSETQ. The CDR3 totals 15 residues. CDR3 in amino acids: CASQFLTGTSYEQYF. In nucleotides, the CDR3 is TGCGCCAGCCAGTTCTTGACAGGGACCTCCTACGAGCAGTACTTC.

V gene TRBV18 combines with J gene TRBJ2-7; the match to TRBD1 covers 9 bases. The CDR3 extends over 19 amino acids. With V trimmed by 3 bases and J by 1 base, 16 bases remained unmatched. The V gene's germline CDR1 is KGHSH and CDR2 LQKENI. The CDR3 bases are TGTGCCAGCTCACCCCCCGGACAGGGGCGCGGCGGGAAGTCCTACGAGCAGTACTTC. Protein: CASSPPGQGRGGKSYEQYF.

CDR3 sequence reads: CASSKDGTGELFF. CDR3 sequence (DNA): TGTGCCAGCAGCAAGGACGGCACCGGGGAGCTGTTTTTT. This chain uses TRBV7-3 with TRBJ2-2; D gene uncertain. The CDR3 runs to 13 residues. Per the germline V gene, CDR1 is SGHTA and CDR2 is FQGTGA. Trimming stripped 5 bases from V and 4 bases from J, with 8 bases between.

The CDR3 nucleotides are TGTGCCAGCAGTGAACTCGACGGCACGGCGGGTTATGGCTACACCTTC. Its protein product is CASSELDGTAGYGYTF. The rearrangement links TRBV6-1 to TRBJ1-2; D ambiguous. Trimming took 2 bases from V and 5 from J, leaving 18 bases between them. CDR3 length: 16 residues. CDR1 is MNHNS, CDR2 SASEGT, per germline.

The CDR3 sequence: CASSSLPGTSNEQFF. CDR3 DNA: TGCGCCAGCAGCTCCCTCCCCGGGACTAGCAATGAGCAGTTCTTC. The chain links TRBV5-1 to TRBJ2-1; 8 nucleotides line up with TRBD2. The length of the CDR3 is 15 residues. Looked up from germline, CDR1 is SGHRS and CDR2 is YFSETQ. V trimming: 3 bases; J trimming: 6 bases; junction bases outside the gene matches: 8.

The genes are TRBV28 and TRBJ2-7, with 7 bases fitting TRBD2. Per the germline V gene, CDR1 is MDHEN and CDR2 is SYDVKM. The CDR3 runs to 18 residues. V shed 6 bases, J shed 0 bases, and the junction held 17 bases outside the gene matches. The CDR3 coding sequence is TGTGCCAGCAGCCAGACAGCTGGTCTGGGGGGGTTCTCCTACGAGCAGTACTTC. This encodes CASSQTAGLGGFSYEQYF. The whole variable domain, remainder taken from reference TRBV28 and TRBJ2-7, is DVKVTQSSRYLVKRTGEKVFLECVQDMDHENMFWYRQDPGLGLRLIYFSYDVKMKEKGDIPEGYSVSREKKERFSLILESASTNQTSMYLCASSQTAGLGGFSYEQYFGPGTRLTVT.

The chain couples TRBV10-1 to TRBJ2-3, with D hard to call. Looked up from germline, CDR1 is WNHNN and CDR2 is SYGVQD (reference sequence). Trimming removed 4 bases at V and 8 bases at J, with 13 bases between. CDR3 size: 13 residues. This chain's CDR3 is CASSATPKGTQYF. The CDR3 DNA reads TGCGCCAGCAGTGCCACCCCGAAGGGTACGCAGTATTTT.

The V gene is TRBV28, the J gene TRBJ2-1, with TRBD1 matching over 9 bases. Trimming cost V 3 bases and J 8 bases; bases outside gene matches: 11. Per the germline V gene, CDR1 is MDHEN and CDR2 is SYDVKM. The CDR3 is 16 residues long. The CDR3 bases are TGTGCCAGCAGTTTTCTACCGGGACAGGGTGGAGATGAGCAGTTCTTC. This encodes CASSFLPGQGGDEQFF.

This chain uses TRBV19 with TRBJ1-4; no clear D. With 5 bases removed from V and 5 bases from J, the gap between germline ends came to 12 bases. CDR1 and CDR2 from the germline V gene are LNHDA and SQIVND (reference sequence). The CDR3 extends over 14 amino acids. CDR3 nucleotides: TGTGCCAGTAGTGCCGCCGTGGGAAATGAAAAACTGTTTTTT. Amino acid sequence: CASSAAVGNEKLFF.

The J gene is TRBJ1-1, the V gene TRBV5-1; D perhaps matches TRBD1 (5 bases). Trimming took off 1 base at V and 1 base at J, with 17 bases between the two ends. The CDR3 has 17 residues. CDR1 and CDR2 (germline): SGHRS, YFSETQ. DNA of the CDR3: TGCGCCAGCAGCTTGCGCCCGGGACCCGGGGCGAACACTGAAGCTTTCTTT. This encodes CASSLRPGPGANTEAFF. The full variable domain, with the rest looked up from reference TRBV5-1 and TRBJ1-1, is KAGVTQTPRYLIKTRGQQVTLSCSPISGHRSVSWYQQTPGQGLQFLFEYFSETQRNKGNFPGRFSGRQFSNSRSEMNVSTLELGDSALYLCASSLRPGPGANTEAFFGQGTRLTVV.

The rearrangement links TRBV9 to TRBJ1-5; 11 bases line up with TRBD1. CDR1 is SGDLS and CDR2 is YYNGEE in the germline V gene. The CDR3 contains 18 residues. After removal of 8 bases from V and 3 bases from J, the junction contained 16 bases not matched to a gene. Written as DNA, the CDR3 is TGTGCCAGGATTAGGGACAGGGGGATTTTGAGTTTCAATCAGCCCCAGCATTTT. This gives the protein CARIRDRGILSFNQPQHF.